This T cell receptor beta chain was profiled in a study of shared clonotypes between healthy human individuals. The CDR3 consists of 15 residues. CDR1 SQVTM and CDR2 ANQGSEA come from the germline V gene. V dropped 5 bases and J dropped 0 bases, with 14 bases sitting between them. On this clone itself: Its target is not known.

Notes on the study in general: The study generally estimated greater richness for naive than memory subsets.

The data were produced by immunoSEQ multiplex PCR, yet TCRdb's version contains in-frame clones alone and is incomplete. The table includes approximately 1.4 million clones, about 98% detected once. A split of CD4+ cells into CD45RA+ naive and CD45RA-negative memory subsets was performed. The rearrangement links TRBV29-1 to TRBJ1-3; D is possibly TRBD1 (5 bases). Sequenced: naive CD4+ T cells sorted from blood. Specified subset: CD45RA+ positively selected. The receptor comes from a young man in good health. The CDR3 DNA follows: TGCAGCGTTCGGCTGTTGGGGGGCTCTGGAAACACCATATATTTT. Protein: CSVRLLGGSGNTIYF.